This T cell receptor beta chain was sequenced for a study of cytomegalovirus exposure and HLA in healthy donors. General observations from the study: Later analysis suggested links between common viral pathogens and several top significant clusters. According to a later analysis, most TCR beta chains associated with CMV appeared HLA-restricted. The classifier reportedly diagnosed cytomegalovirus status with high specificity and sensitivity.

Donors were nominally healthy when sampled, though unrecorded immune exposures were likely. This clone was observed a few times. The target antigen is unknown. This CDR3 has 13 residues. CDR1 and CDR2 from the germline V gene are LNHDA and SQIVND (reference sequence). V shed 3 bases and J shed 4 bases, with 9 bases lying between them. A multiplex PCR was run with 60 Vbeta primers and 13 Jbeta primers. Libraries were prepared by immunoSEQ multiplex PCR; TCRdb keeps only in-frame clonotypes and omits some of them. This sample has roughly 120,000 clones; around 9% occur once, and the top ten carry about 5.5%.

The sample taken for sequencing was PBMCs. The chain has TRBV19 and TRBJ1-1; D unclear. The clonotype comes from a man in his forties in good health and CMV-seronegative. CDR3 protein: CASSIGEPTEAFF. The CDR3, as DNA: TGTGCCAGTAGTATTGGTGAGCCCACTGAAGCTTTCTTT.